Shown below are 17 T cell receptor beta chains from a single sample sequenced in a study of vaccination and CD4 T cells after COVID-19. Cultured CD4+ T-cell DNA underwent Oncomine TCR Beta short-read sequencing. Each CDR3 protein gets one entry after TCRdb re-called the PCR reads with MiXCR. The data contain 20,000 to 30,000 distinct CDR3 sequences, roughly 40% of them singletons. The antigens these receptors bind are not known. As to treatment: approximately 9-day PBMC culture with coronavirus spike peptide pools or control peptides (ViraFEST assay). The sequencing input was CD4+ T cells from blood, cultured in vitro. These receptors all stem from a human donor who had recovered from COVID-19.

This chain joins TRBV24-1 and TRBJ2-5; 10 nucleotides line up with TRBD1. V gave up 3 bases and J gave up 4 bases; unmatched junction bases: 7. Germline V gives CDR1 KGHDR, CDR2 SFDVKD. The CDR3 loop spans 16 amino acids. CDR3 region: CATSDADRGLGETQYF. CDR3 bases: TGTGCCACCAGTGATGCAGACAGGGGGCTAGGAGAGACCCAGTACTTC.

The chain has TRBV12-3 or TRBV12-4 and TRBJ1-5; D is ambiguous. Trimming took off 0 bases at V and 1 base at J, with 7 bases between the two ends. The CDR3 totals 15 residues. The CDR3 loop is CASSLARNSNQPQHF. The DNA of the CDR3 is TGTGCCAGCAGTTTAGCCAGGAACAGCAATCAGCCCCAGCATTTT.

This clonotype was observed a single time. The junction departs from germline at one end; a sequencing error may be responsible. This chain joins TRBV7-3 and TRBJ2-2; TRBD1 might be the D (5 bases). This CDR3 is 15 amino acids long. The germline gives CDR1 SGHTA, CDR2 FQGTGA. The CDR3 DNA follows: TGCGCCAGCAGCCAAAGGACAACAGACACCGGGGAGCTGTTTTTT. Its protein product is CASSQRTTDTGELFF.

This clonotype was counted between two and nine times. CDR3 bases: TGTGCCAGCAGTTCCAGGGGGCTCGGGGCCAACGTCCTGACTTTC. Protein sequence: CASSSRGLGANVLTF. The chain has TRBV6-5 and TRBJ2-6; 8 bases are a match to TRBD1. Germline CDR1 is MNHEY and CDR2 is SVGAGI. V dropped 4 bases and J dropped 4; count of bases not matched to a gene: 3. CDR3 length: 15 residues.

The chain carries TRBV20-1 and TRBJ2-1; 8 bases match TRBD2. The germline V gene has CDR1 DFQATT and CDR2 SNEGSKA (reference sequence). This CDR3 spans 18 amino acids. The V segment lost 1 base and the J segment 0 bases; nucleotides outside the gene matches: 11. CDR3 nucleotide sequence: TGCAGTGCTAGAGGTACGGGAGGGCTAGGTAGCTCCTACAATGAGCAGTTCTTC. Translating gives CSARGTGGLGSSYNEQFF.

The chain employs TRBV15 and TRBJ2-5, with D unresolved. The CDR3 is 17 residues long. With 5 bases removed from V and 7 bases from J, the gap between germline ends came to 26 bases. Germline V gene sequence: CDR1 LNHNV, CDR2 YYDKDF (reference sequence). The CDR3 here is CATSRPFGPTDLGTQYF. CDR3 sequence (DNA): TGTGCCACCAGCCGACCCTTCGGGCCCACGGATCTCGGGACCCAGTACTTC.

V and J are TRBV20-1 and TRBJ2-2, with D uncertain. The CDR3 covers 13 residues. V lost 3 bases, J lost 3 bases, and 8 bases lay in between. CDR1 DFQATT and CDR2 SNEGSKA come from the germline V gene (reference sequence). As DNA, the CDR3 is TGCAGTGCTAGTCTAGGATACACCGGGGAGCTGTTTTTT. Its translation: CSASLGYTGELFF.

CDR3 amino acids: CASSLHRGPDTQYF. The DNA for the CDR3 is TGTGCCAGCAGTTTACACAGGGGACCAGATACGCAGTATTTT. The chain has TRBV6-5 and TRBJ2-3, with 7 nucleotides matching TRBD1. With V trimmed by 4 bases and J by 4 bases, 5 bases remained unmatched. Germline CDR1 MNHEY, CDR2 SVGAGI. The CDR3 length is 14 residues.

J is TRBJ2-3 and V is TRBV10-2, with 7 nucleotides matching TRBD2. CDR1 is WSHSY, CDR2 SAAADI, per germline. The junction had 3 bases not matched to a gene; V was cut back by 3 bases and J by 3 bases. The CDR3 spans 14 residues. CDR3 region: CASSERTSTDTQYF. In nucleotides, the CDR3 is TGCGCCAGCAGTGAAAGGACTAGTACAGATACGCAGTATTTT.

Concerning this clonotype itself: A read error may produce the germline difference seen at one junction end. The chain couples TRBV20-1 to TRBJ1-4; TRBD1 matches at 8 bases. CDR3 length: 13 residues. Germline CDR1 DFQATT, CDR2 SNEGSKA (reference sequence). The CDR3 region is CSGRQGTNEKLFF. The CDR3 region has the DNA TGCAGTGGTAGACAGGGGACTAATGAAAAACTGTTTTTT.

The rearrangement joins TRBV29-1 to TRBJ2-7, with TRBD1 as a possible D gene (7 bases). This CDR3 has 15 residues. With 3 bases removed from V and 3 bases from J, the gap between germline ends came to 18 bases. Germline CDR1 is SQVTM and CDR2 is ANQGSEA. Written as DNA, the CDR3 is TGCAGCGTTGAGGAGGGGGCTAGTTTAAACTACGAGCAGTACTTC. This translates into CSVEEGASLNYEQYF.

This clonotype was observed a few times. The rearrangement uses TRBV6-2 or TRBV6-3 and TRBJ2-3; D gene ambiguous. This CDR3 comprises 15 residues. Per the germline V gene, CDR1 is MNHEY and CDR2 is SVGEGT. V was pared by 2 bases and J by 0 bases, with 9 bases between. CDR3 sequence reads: CASSYGQTSTDTQYF. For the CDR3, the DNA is TGTGCCAGCAGTTACGGCCAGACTAGCACAGATACGCAGTATTTT.

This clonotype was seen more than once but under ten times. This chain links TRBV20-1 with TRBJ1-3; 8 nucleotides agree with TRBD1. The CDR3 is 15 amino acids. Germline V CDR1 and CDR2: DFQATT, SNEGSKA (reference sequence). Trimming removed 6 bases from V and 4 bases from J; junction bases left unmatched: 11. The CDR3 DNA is TGCAGTGCCCCTCGACAGGGGTTGAGGGGAAACACCATATATTTT. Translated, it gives CSAPRQGLRGNTIYF.

CDR3 residues: CASSPGTGGQGNTIYF. CDR3 nucleotides: TGTGCCAGCAGCCCGGGGACAGGGGGCCAAGGAAACACCATATATTTT. The chain couples TRBV11-2 to TRBJ1-3, with 12 bases lining up with TRBD1. The V segment lost 5 bases and the J segment 4 bases; nucleotides outside the gene matches: 6. The germline V gene has CDR1 SGHAT and CDR2 FQNNGV. CDR3 length: 16 amino acids.

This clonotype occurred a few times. The CDR3 DNA sequence: TGTGCCAGCGGTTTTTACTCCTATGGCTACACCTTC. Its translation is CASGFYSYGYTF. The V gene is TRBV6-5, the J gene TRBJ1-2; D not certain. Germline values: CDR1 MNHEY, CDR2 SVGAGI. CDR3 length equals 12 residues. Trimming cost V 8 bases and J 4 bases, with 11 bases left between them.

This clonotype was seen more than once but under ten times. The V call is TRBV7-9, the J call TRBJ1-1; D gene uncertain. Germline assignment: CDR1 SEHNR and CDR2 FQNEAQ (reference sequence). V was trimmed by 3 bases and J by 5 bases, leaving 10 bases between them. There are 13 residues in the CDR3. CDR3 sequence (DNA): TGTGCCAGCAGCTTTCAGGTTGGAACTGAAGCTTTCTTT. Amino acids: CASSFQVGTEAFF.

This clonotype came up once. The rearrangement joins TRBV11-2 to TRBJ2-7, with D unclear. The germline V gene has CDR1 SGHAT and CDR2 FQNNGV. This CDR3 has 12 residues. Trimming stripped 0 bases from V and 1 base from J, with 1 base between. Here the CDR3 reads CASSLDSYEQYF. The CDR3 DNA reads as TGTGCCAGCAGCTTAGATTCCTACGAGCAGTACTTC.